This record covers a single TCR beta chain. Under the authors' procedure: Counts of nucleated cells, estimated from reference gene primer amplification, were obtained. Only in-frame clones appear in the TCRdb table, and some are missing; sequencing was by immunoSEQ multiplex PCR. Clone size and the V and J calls come from that table; the DNA yielded D and trimming. This table has 100,000 to 150,000 clones, about 88% appearing once. The sample comes from a study of blood T cell repertoires in COVID-19. Study context: In each case, the material was cDNA or gDNA derived from T cells, B-cell-depleted T cells, or PBMCs.

Germline V CDR1 and CDR2: MDHEN, SYDVKM. V lost 2 bases, J lost 3 bases, and 5 bases lay in between. CDR3 size: 12 residues. The receptor was isolated from a woman older than 75 with acute or convalescent COVID-19. The genes are TRBV28 and TRBJ2-7; possible D gene TRBD2, 5 bases. The material sequenced was peripheral blood. CDR3 in amino acids: CASSLRDYEQYF. CDR3 coding DNA: TGTGCCAGCAGTTTACGGGACTACGAGCAGTACTTC.